Listed below are T cell receptor beta chains from one sample, sequenced in a study of cytomegalovirus exposure and HLA in healthy donors. Using immunoSEQ multiplex PCR, the repertoire was profiled, and TCRdb retains in-frame clones only, with some absent. The sample consists of 99,000 or so clones, over 9.5% of them appearing once. The specimen was PBMCs. Receptor source: a man aged 35 to 55 in good health and CMV-seropositive. CDR3s include the opening cysteine and the closing phenylalanine or tryptophan. The D gene is left open where the match is weak. Expanded clones are given a class, and other clones once, few, many or no size at all.

CDR3 length	clone size	V gene	J gene	D gene	CDR3 DNA	CDR3 protein
14	.	TRBV7-9	TRBJ2-7	.	TGTGCCAGCAGCCCCACGACACGCTCCTACGAGCAGTACTTC	CASSPTTRSYEQYF
12	.	TRBV6-5	TRBJ1-2	.	TGTGCCAGCAGCGGGGTTAACTATGGCTACACCTTC	CASSGVNYGYTF
11	few	TRBV20-1	TRBJ2-7	.	TGCAGTGCCCAGGGAAAGGCCGAGCAGTACTTC	CSAQGKAEQYF
15	few	TRBV4-3	TRBJ1-2	TRBD1	TGCGCCAGCAGCCAAGACCTATCGGACAGGGGTCGCTACACCTTC	CASSQDLSDRGRYTF
16	.	TRBV6-1	TRBJ2-1	TRBD2	TGTGCCAGCAGTGAAGGACTAGCGGGAGGGAACAATGAGCAGTTCTTC	CASSEGLAGGNNEQFF
15	few	TRBV7-6	TRBJ2-5	.	TGTGCCAGCAGCTTAGCCGGAGAACCGGGAGAGACCCAGTACTTC	CASSLAGEPGETQYF
14	few	TRBV29-1	TRBJ2-5	TRBD2	TGCAGCGTATTAGGGACTAGCAGTGATGAGACCCAGTACTTC	CSVLGTSSDETQYF
12	.	TRBV2	TRBJ1-2	TRBD1	TGTGCCAGCTCGGGACAGAACTATGGCTACACCTTC	CASSGQNYGYTF
15	.	TRBV18	TRBJ1-2	TRBD1	TGTGCCAGCTCGCAAGACAGGGGGCTTAACTATGGCTACACCTTC	CASSQDRGLNYGYTF
15	few	TRBV7-9	TRBJ2-5	.	TGTGCCAGCAGCTTTACAGGGCTGTACCAAGAGACCCAGTACTTC	CASSFTGLYQETQYF
13	few	TRBV10-1	TRBJ2-7	.	TGCGCCACCAGCATTGGGGCTCGGGACGAGCAGTACTTC	CATSIGARDEQYF
14	few	TRBV4-3	TRBJ2-7	TRBD1	TGCGCCAGCAGCCTCGGGACAGGGCCCTACGAGCAGTACTTC	CASSLGTGPYEQYF